The clone carrying this TCR beta chain has at least ten counts. TCRdb ran MiXCR on the PCR reads and lists one entry per CDR3 protein. The table has around 22,000 distinct CDR3 sequences, roughly a third seen once; the top ten hold approximately 19%. This specimen comes from a study of tumor-infiltrating lymphocytes in oesophageal squamous cell carcinoma. CDR3 length equals 14 residues. Per germline, CDR1 SGHTS and CDR2 YDEGEE. V was clipped by 4 bases and J by 1 base; unmatched bases: 4. The rearrangement uses TRBV5-8 and TRBJ1-1, with TRBD1 matching over 7 bases. Sequencing was carried out using esophageal tumor tissue. This receptor was identified in a female donor with esophageal squamous cell carcinoma. The CDR3 protein is CASSPGQRNTEAFF. CDR3 sequence (DNA): TGTGCCAGCAGCCCGGGACAGCGGAACACTGAAGCTTTCTTT.